The following is a T cell receptor beta chain sequence with its context. Its cognate antigen is unknown. Recipients boosted at about 4 weeks or about 12 weeks are pooled. This entry comes from a study of T cell responses to AZD1222 COVID-19 vaccine. Generated by immunoSEQ multiplex PCR, the TCRdb table keeps only in-frame clones and is missing some. The table includes fewer than 150,000 clones, about 89% detected once. General observations from the study: Possibly, clonal diversity was underestimated; donors were largely white British and included more females. Repertoire collection took place solely once the T cell response had peaked. Compared with day 0, the breadth and depth of the Spike-specific TCR repertoire rose significantly after two doses of AZD1222.

Trimming took off 7 bases at V and 8 bases at J, with 14 bases between the two ends. Germline CDR1 and CDR2: SQVTM and ANQGSEA. CDR3 length: 12 residues. The V gene is TRBV29-1, the J gene TRBJ1-4; D is undetermined. This sequence originates from an adult who received the AZD1222 COVID-19 vaccine. This sample comprised peripheral blood, obtained 28 days after the second AZD1222 dose. The CDR3 DNA follows: TGCAGCGCCGATGTGGACGGAGAAAAACTGTTTTTT. The encoded protein is CSADVDGEKLFF.